This T cell receptor beta chain was sequenced during a study of T cells in Graves' hyperthyroidism and ophthalmopathy. This clonotype was observed at least ten times. Trimming removed 5 bases from V and 2 bases from J; junction bases left unmatched: 4. Germline V lookup: CDR1 SNHLY, CDR2 FYNNEI. The length of the CDR3 is 14 residues. PBMCs were derived from roughly 10 ml fresh peripheral blood. RNA transcripts yielded amplified TCR beta CDR3 regions. The HTBI primer set served for first-round RT-PCR of the TCR CDR3. TCRdb recomputed calls from the multiplex PCR reads with MiXCR, one row per CDR3 protein. The table shows approximately 330,000 distinct CDR3 sequences, with roughly 18% occurring only once.

The sequence derives from a woman aged 45-59 years with Graves' hyperthyroidism. Sequenced sample: blood. This chain uses TRBV2 with TRBJ2-5; 8 nucleotides match TRBD1. CDR3 nucleotide sequence: TGTGCCAGCAGTAGGGACAGGACACAAGAGACCCAGTACTTC. Translation: CASSRDRTQETQYF.